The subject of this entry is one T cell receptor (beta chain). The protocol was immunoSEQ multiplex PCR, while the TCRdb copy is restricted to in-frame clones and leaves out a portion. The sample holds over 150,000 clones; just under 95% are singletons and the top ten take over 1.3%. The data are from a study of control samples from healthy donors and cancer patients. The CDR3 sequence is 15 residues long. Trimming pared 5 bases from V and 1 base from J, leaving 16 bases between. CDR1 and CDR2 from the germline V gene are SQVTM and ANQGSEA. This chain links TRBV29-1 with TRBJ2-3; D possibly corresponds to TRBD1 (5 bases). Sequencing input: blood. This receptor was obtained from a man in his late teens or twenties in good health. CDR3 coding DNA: TGCAGCGTTTTAGGGGTCAGAATCGGCACAGATACGCAGTATTTT. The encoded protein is CSVLGVRIGTDTQYF.